The 24 T cell receptor beta chains presented below share a single source sample, sequenced in a study of CD8 T cells in ankylosing spondylitis. TCRdb used MiXCR to reprocess the 5' RACE reads, holding one entry per CDR3 protein. The repertoire holds just under 550,000 distinct CDR3 sequences, with more than 9.5% as singletons. For these receptors, no antigen is known. Study-wide results and caveats: There was a TCR beta motif, made of several highly homologous variants, that appeared characteristic of ankylosing spondylitis blood.

Sequenced input: blood, either unsorted or a sorted T cell fraction (not recorded which). The receptors here all came from a male donor with ankylosing spondylitis.

This clonotype was counted a few times. V and J are TRBV7-9 and TRBJ1-1, with TRBD1 matching over 8 bases. Germline CDR1 reads SEHNR; CDR2 reads FQNEAQ (reference sequence). This CDR3 spans 12 amino acids. The junction had 3 bases not matched to a gene; V was cut back by 5 bases and J by 7 bases. CDR3 amino acids: CASSATGGEAFF. The CDR3 DNA follows: TGTGCCAGCAGCGCTACAGGGGGTGAAGCTTTCTTT.

The chain has TRBV6-1 and TRBJ1-1; 10 bases are shared with TRBD1. CDR1 is MNHNS, CDR2 SASEGT, per germline. CDR3 length: 15 amino acids. V was clipped by 8 bases and J by 1 base; unmatched bases: 7. The CDR3 loop is CASGTGAPTNTEAFF. The CDR3 DNA is TGTGCCAGCGGGACAGGGGCCCCTACGAACACTGAAGCTTTCTTT.

A remark on this clonotype: At one end, the junction sequence differs from germline, possibly due to a read error. The chain is built from TRBV7-9 and TRBJ2-7; D is uncertain. Germline CDR1 SEHNR, CDR2 FQNEAQ (reference sequence). The CDR3 length is 14 residues. The CDR3 DNA sequence: TGTGCCAGCAGCTTGCAGGTTGGCTCCAACGAGCAGTACTTC. Encoded protein: CASSLQVGSNEQYF.

This clonotype was found a few times. The J gene is TRBJ1-5, the V gene TRBV11-2, with a weak D call TRBD1 (5 bases). CDR1 SGHAT and CDR2 FQNNGV come from the germline V gene. The CDR3 sequence is 15 residues long. V shed 2 bases and J shed 4 bases, with 12 bases lying between them. The CDR3 bases are TGTGCCAGCAGCTTAAAAATCGGGGGAAATCAGCCCCAGCATTTT. Residues: CASSLKIGGNQPQHF.

On this clonotype itself: With a much larger clone just one base away, this may be a read error. The CDR3, as DNA: TGCACCAGCAGCTTATCAGGACAGGACAACTATGGCTACACCTTC. Translated: CTSSLSGQDNYGYTF. The chain carries TRBV5-1 and TRBJ1-2; TRBD1 agrees at 7 bases. CDR3 length equals 15 residues. Germline assignment: CDR1 SGHRS and CDR2 YFSETQ.

The chain employs TRBV24-1 and TRBJ2-2; 8 bases agree with TRBD1. CDR3 length: 14 amino acids. With V trimmed by 4 bases and J by 7 bases, 4 bases remained unmatched. The germline CDR1 and CDR2 sequences are KGHDR and SFDVKD. The CDR3 is CATSDPTGVGELFF. The CDR3 coding sequence is TGTGCCACCAGTGACCCGACAGGGGTCGGGGAGCTGTTTTTT.

In its sample, this clonotype was seen many times. Written as DNA, the CDR3 is TGTGCCAGCAGCGCTGGGGTAGCGGGAAGTGGGTATGAGCAGTTCTTC. Translating it yields CASSAGVAGSGYEQFF. This sequence joins TRBV12-3 or TRBV12-4 and TRBJ2-1; 8 nucleotides match TRBD2. This CDR3 contains 16 residues. V shed 6 bases and J 8 bases; nucleotides not matched to a gene: 15.

This clonotype was counted ten times or more. CDR3 DNA: TGTGCCAGCAGCCCTTGGGACGGTTACAATCAGCCCCAGCATTTT. This sequence encodes CASSPWDGYNQPQHF. The V call is TRBV12-3 or TRBV12-4, the J call TRBJ1-5; the D gene is possibly TRBD1 (5 bases). This CDR3 region has 15 residues. V was cut by 6 bases and J by 3 bases, with 15 bases left in between.

This clonotype has only a few counts. This chain connects TRBV24-1 to TRBJ1-1; unclear D gene. V dropped 3 bases and J dropped 1 base, with 5 bases sitting between them. The CDR3 totals 13 residues. Per the germline V gene, CDR1 is KGHDR and CDR2 is SFDVKD. CDR3 residues: CATSDHTNTEAFF. Written as DNA, the CDR3 is TGTGCCACCAGTGATCACACGAACACTGAAGCTTTCTTT.

The V gene is TRBV2, the J gene TRBJ2-1; D is unresolved. The V and J ends lost 1 base and 8 bases respectively, with 12 bases between them. The V gene's germline CDR1 is SNHLY and CDR2 FYNNEI. This CDR3 is built from 14 residues. The chain's CDR3 is CASSEGAGVDEQFF. The CDR3 DNA sequence: TGTGCCAGCAGTGAAGGGGCAGGTGTCGATGAGCAGTTCTTC.

To note about this clonotype: One junction end disagrees with the germline gene, perhaps due to a read error. The rearrangement uses TRBV14 and TRBJ2-4, with TRBD1 matching over 7 bases. The germline gives CDR1 SGHDN, CDR2 FVKESK. The CDR3 covers 15 residues. The CDR3 reads CASSPVGTAINIQYF. The CDR3 region has the DNA TGTGCCAGCAGCCCTGTGGGGACAGCCATAAACATTCAGTACTTC. Full variable domain (outside the CDR3, taken from reference TRBV14 and TRBJ2-4): EAGVTQFPSHSVIEKGQTVTLRCDPISGHDNLYWYRRVMGKEIKFLLHFVKESKQDESGMPNNRFLAERTGGTYSTLKVQPAELEDSGVYFCASSPVGTAINIQYFGAGTRLSVL.

The rearrangement joins TRBV5-6 to TRBJ2-4, with D possibly being TRBD1 (5 bases). This CDR3 has 15 amino acids. The germline V gene has CDR1 SGHDT and CDR2 YYEEEE. V was clipped by 1 base and J by 6 bases, with 14 bases between them. The CDR3 region has the DNA TGTGCCAGCAGCTTGTGGGCAGGGATGGGAAACATTCAGTACTTC. It specifies CASSLWAGMGNIQYF. Filled out from reference TRBV5-6 and TRBJ2-4, the complete variable domain reads DAGVTQSPTHLIKTRGQQVTLRCSPKSGHDTVSWYQQALGQGPQFIFQYYEEEERQRGNFPDRFSGHQFPNYSSELNVNALLLGDSALYLCASSLWAGMGNIQYFGAGTRLSVL.

This chain links TRBV20-1 with TRBJ2-5; the D is unclear. CDR3 length: 14 residues. In germline, CDR1 is DFQATT, CDR2 SNEGSKA (reference sequence). V was cut by 0 bases and J by 4 bases, with 12 bases left in between. In nucleotides, the CDR3 is TGCAGTGCTAGAGATGGGAACTTGGTAGAGACCCAGTACTTC. It translates to CSARDGNLVETQYF.

This clonotype was counted between two and nine times. This chain uses TRBV25-1 with TRBJ2-3; D is undetermined. The CDR3 covers 10 residues. CDR1 is MGHDK and CDR2 is SYGVNS in the germline V gene. Trimming shortened V by 6 bases and J by 5 bases, and 3 bases separated the two germline ends. CDR3 coding DNA: TGTGCCAGCAGACAAGATACGCAGTATTTT. Amino acids: CASRQDTQYF.

This sequence joins TRBV2 and TRBJ1-1; D call uncertain. Deletions cut 7 bases from V and 3 bases from J, with 6 bases between. The CDR3 length is 11 residues. Germline V gives CDR1 SNHLY, CDR2 FYNNEI. The CDR3: CASTRYTEAFF. CDR3 DNA: TGTGCCAGCACCAGATACACTGAAGCTTTCTTT.

This clonotype was counted a few times. The V gene is TRBV20-1, the J gene TRBJ1-1; D is uncertain. This CDR3 has 13 amino acids. Trimming cost V 3 bases and J 3 bases, with 11 bases left between them. CDR1 is DFQATT and CDR2 is SNEGSKA in the germline V gene (reference sequence). CDR3 residues: CSASRGQDTEAFF. The CDR3 DNA sequence: TGCAGTGCTAGCCGAGGGCAGGACACTGAAGCTTTCTTT.

The rearrangement uses TRBV5-1 and TRBJ1-1; TRBD1 is a possible D gene (6 bases). V was shortened by 2 bases and J by 3 bases, with 14 bases between the two germline ends. The germline gives CDR1 SGHRS, CDR2 YFSETQ. The CDR3 is 15 amino acids. CDR3 protein: CASSFTGTPDTEAFF. The CDR3 coding sequence is TGCGCCAGCAGCTTTACGGGGACACCCGACACTGAAGCTTTCTTT. The full variable domain, in which reference TRBV5-1 and TRBJ1-1 provide the parts outside the CDR3, is KAGVTQTPRYLIKTRGQQVTLSCSPISGHRSVSWYQQTPGQGLQFLFEYFSETQRNKGNFPGRFSGRQFSNSRSEMNVSTLELGDSALYLCASSFTGTPDTEAFFGQGTRLTVV.

The chain recombines TRBV20-1 with TRBJ2-7; 8 bases match TRBD2. J gave up 4 bases and V 1 base, and 15 bases lay outside the gene matches. Germline CDR1 DFQATT, CDR2 SNEGSKA (reference sequence). The CDR3 covers 17 residues. Here the CDR3 reads CSARAPGGGRLSYEQYF. The DNA of the CDR3 is TGCAGTGCTAGAGCCCCGGGGGGCGGGAGGCTTTCATACGAGCAGTACTTC.

This clonotype was counted only a few times. V and J are TRBV10-3 and TRBJ2-3; TRBD1 aligns across 8 bases. Germline V gene data show CDR1 as ENHRY and CDR2 as SYGVKD. Trimming removed 7 bases from V and 1 base from J; junction bases left unmatched: 4. The CDR3 extends over 14 amino acids. The CDR3 nucleotides are TGTGCCATCATGGGACAGGCCCGCACAGATACGCAGTATTTT. It yields the protein CAIMGQARTDTQYF.

Only a few counts were recorded for this clonotype. V is TRBV5-8 and J is TRBJ2-6; 8 bases map to TRBD1. CDR3 length: 17 amino acids. Trimming removed 6 bases from V and 4 bases from J; junction bases left unmatched: 12. The germline V gene encodes CDR1 SGHTS and CDR2 YDEGEE. The CDR3 region is CASTIRDRSGGANVLTF. Here the CDR3 DNA reads TGTGCCAGCACCATCCGGGACAGGTCGGGGGGGGCCAACGTCCTGACTTTC.

This clonotype has a count of ten or more. The gene calls are TRBV18 and TRBJ2-1, with D tentatively TRBD2 (5 bases). Germline V gene sequence: CDR1 KGHSH, CDR2 LQKENI. The CDR3 runs to 13 residues. The germline V and J ends were trimmed by 5 bases and 5 bases, with 10 bases remaining between them. The CDR3 spells CASSSGLNNEQFF. The CDR3 nucleotides are TGTGCCAGCTCATCCGGACTTAACAATGAGCAGTTCTTC.

This clonotype was detected ten times or more. The chain employs TRBV12-3 or TRBV12-4 and TRBJ2-7; perhaps TRBD2 as D (5 bases). The CDR3 runs to 15 residues. V lost 1 base, J lost 1 base, and 11 bases lay in between. CDR3 DNA: TGTGCCAGCAGTTTAGGGGCTCGGAGGTCCTACGAGCAGTACTTC. As protein: CASSLGARRSYEQYF.

The V call is TRBV5-1, the J call TRBJ2-3; no definite D call. V lost 4 bases, J lost 6 bases, and 12 bases lay in between. There are 13 residues in the CDR3. Per germline, CDR1 SGHRS and CDR2 YFSETQ. Written as DNA, the CDR3 is TGCGCCAGCAGCCCCCCGGACCGGGATACGCAGTATTTT. Amino acids: CASSPPDRDTQYF.

This clonotype was seen a few times. This chain links TRBV29-1 with TRBJ2-1; TRBD2 matches at 8 bases. The germline V gene encodes CDR1 SQVTM and CDR2 ANQGSEA. This CDR3 spans 13 amino acids. J lost 6 bases, V lost 1 base, and 2 bases had no gene match. This chain's CDR3 is CSVEAGGVNEQFF. CDR3 bases: TGCAGCGTTGAAGCGGGAGGGGTCAATGAGCAGTTCTTC.